This TCR beta chain was obtained from a study of shared clonotypes between healthy human individuals. Study in general: Donors were two women and a few men aged 18 to 49.

The CDR3 runs 12 residues. CDR1 is SGHDT, CDR2 YYEEEE, per germline. Trimming took off 3 bases at V and 4 bases at J, with 5 bases between the two ends. Sorted-subset replicate PCR reactions were performed with about 190 ng DNA, corresponding to some 32,000 T cell genomes. The table came from immunoSEQ multiplex PCR; TCRdb's copy has only in-frame clones and leaves some out. Of over a million clones listed, approximately 76% were seen once; the top ten hold approximately 1.5%. This clonotype was sampled from a man younger than 35 in good health. The chain is built from TRBV5-6 and TRBJ2-1, with D unresolved. The sequenced sample consisted of memory CD4+ T cells sorted from blood. The subset denotes: CD45RA-negative fraction. The CDR3 spells CASSSQYNEQFF. DNA of the CDR3: TGTGCCAGCAGCTCGCAGTACAATGAGCAGTTCTTC.